One and the same sample provided the 27 T cell receptor beta chains below, sequenced in a study of shared clonotypes between healthy human individuals. TCRdb keeps only in-frame clones here, not all; method: immunoSEQ multiplex PCR. The data hold 2 million to 2.5 million clones, with more than 90% observed a single time. The specimen was naive CD4+ T cells sorted from blood. Regarding subset: CD45RA+ positively selected. Receptor source: a man aged 18 to 35 in good health.

On this clone itself: The sample has other DNA sequences that encode this CDR3 too. The CDR3 loop reads CSVVRNSYEQYF. In DNA form, the CDR3 reads TGCAGCGTTGTCAGGAACTCCTACGAGCAGTACTTC. This chain links TRBV29-1 with TRBJ2-7; D remains ambiguous. Trimming stripped 4 bases from V and 0 bases from J, with 7 bases between. The CDR3 has 12 amino acids. Per germline, CDR1 SQVTM and CDR2 ANQGSEA.

V gene TRBV10-2 combines with J gene TRBJ1-6; D uncertain. This CDR3 is built from 16 residues. V gave up 1 base and J gave up 10 bases, with 17 bases separating them. Germline V lookup: CDR1 WSHSY, CDR2 SAAADI. CDR3 DNA: TGCGCCAGCAGTGAGTGGGAGACAACAGCTGGGTCACCCCTCCACTTT. Translated, it gives CASSEWETTAGSPLHF.

The rearrangement joins TRBV4-1 to TRBJ2-2, with 9 nucleotides matching TRBD2. This CDR3 is built from 17 residues. Germline CDR1 reads MGHRA; CDR2 reads YSYEKL. Trimming took 4 bases from V and 2 from J; bases not matched to a gene: 8. DNA of the CDR3: TGCGCCAGCAGCCTCCGTCCCCTAGCGGGAAACACCGGGGAGCTGTTTTTT. It codes for CASSLRPLAGNTGELFF.

The chain is built from TRBV5-6 and TRBJ2-1; no clear D. V lost 4 bases, J lost 10 bases, and 12 bases lay in between. This CDR3 has 12 residues. Germline CDR1 is SGHDT and CDR2 is YYEEEE. The CDR3: CASSPRIGEQFF. DNA for the CDR3: TGTGCCAGCAGCCCGAGAATCGGAGAGCAGTTCTTC.

The rearrangement links TRBV19 to TRBJ1-5; TRBD1 might be the D (6 bases). Between the trimmed V and J ends, which lost 5 bases and 2 bases, there was a span of 13 bases. The CDR3 is 15 amino acids. Germline lookup yields CDR1 LNHDA and CDR2 SQIVND (reference sequence). The CDR3 bases are TGTGCCAGTAGTGGGGGGGGCGCGGGCAATCAGCCCCAGCATTTT. It encodes CASSGGGAGNQPQHF.

This clone occurred once. The rearrangement links TRBV2 to TRBJ2-4; possible D gene TRBD1, 7 bases. Germline V gene sequence: CDR1 SNHLY, CDR2 FYNNEI. V lost 9 bases, J lost 8 bases, and 20 bases lay in between. The CDR3 contains 14 residues. CDR3 bases: TGTGCCAGTTCTAGCGACAGGGCTGGGGACATTCAGTACTTC. This translates into CASSSDRAGDIQYF.

The genes are TRBV7-9 and TRBJ2-1; TRBD1 matches at 9 bases. The CDR3 length is 15 residues. From germline, CDR1 is SEHNR and CDR2 FQNEAQ (reference sequence). V gave up 0 bases and J gave up 8 bases; unmatched junction bases: 5. This CDR3 is CASSLAFGQGYEQFF. The CDR3 region has the DNA TGTGCCAGCAGCTTAGCGTTCGGACAGGGGTATGAGCAGTTCTTC.

V and J are TRBV4-2 and TRBJ2-2, with 7 positions matching TRBD1. Germline V gene sequence: CDR1 LGHNA, CDR2 YNFKEQ. The CDR3 runs to 22 residues. Losses at the gene ends were 1 base for V and 0 bases for J; bases not matched to a gene: 20. Here the CDR3 reads CASSQGLLSWGQTPSNTGELFF. The DNA of the CDR3 is TGTGCCAGCAGCCAAGGGCTTTTATCTTGGGGACAGACACCATCGAACACCGGGGAGCTGTTTTTT.

The V call is TRBV14, the J call TRBJ1-2, with D maybe TRBD1 (5 bases). CDR1 and CDR2 (germline): SGHDN, FVKESK. The CDR3 loop spans 14 amino acids. Trimming took off 10 bases at V and 2 bases at J, with 17 bases between the two ends. The CDR3: CATKGLRDNYGYTF. DNA for the CDR3: TGTGCCACCAAGGGTCTCCGGGACAACTATGGCTACACCTTC.

V and J are TRBV27 and TRBJ2-7; D is unresolved. Trimming left V 5 bases short and J 0 bases short, with 5 bases between. The CDR3 length is 12 residues. CDR1 MNHEY and CDR2 SMNVEV come from the germline V gene (reference sequence). DNA for the CDR3: TGTGCCAGCAGTCGCGGCTCCTACGAGCAGTACTTC. Its protein product is CASSRGSYEQYF.

The rearrangement links TRBV9 to TRBJ1-5, with no clear D. In germline, CDR1 is SGDLS, CDR2 YYNGEE. Trimming took 4 bases from V and 6 from J, leaving 14 bases between them. The CDR3 is 14 residues long. CDR3 loop: CASSPGVTGQPQHF. Here the CDR3 DNA reads TGTGCCAGCAGCCCGGGCGTTACTGGTCAGCCCCAGCATTTT.

This chain links TRBV5-1 with TRBJ2-7; D is possibly TRBD2 (5 bases). CDR1 is SGHRS, CDR2 YFSETQ, per germline. The CDR3 spans 17 residues. The V and J ends lost 4 bases and 6 bases respectively, with 26 bases between them. CDR3 in amino acids: CASSAPVGGGLVGEQYF. CDR3 bases: TGCGCCAGCAGCGCCCCGGTTGGAGGAGGCCTCGTCGGCGAGCAGTACTTC.

In this sample, this clone turned up once. This chain joins TRBV10-3 and TRBJ1-3; D uncertain. Germline loops: CDR1 ENHRY, CDR2 SYGVKD. Trimming took 4 bases from V and 3 from J, leaving 19 bases between them. The CDR3 covers 17 residues. CDR3 amino acids: CAISGSLVGSSGNTIYF. CDR3 nucleotides: TGTGCCATCAGTGGATCGTTAGTAGGGTCGAGTGGAAACACCATATATTTT.

The J gene is TRBJ1-2, the V gene TRBV6-4, with D perhaps TRBD1 (6 bases). Germline V lookup: CDR1 MRHNA, CDR2 SNTAGT. V was trimmed by 0 bases and J by 4 bases, leaving 12 bases between them. The CDR3 has 15 amino acids. The CDR3 protein is CASSDSSRGVYGYTF. CDR3 DNA: TGTGCCAGCAGTGACTCCAGCAGGGGCGTCTATGGCTACACCTTC.

The chain employs TRBV19 and TRBJ2-4; D may be TRBD2 (6 bases). The CDR3 spans 17 residues. Trimming took 3 bases from V and 3 from J, leaving 18 bases between them. Germline-derived CDR1 and CDR2 are LNHDA and SQIVND (reference sequence). The CDR3 protein is CASSIATGARGKNIQYF. The CDR3 nucleotides are TGTGCCAGTAGTATTGCAACTGGGGCGCGGGGCAAAAACATTCAGTACTTC.

This clone was recorded once. Other DNA sequences in the sample encode the same CDR3. This rearrangement joins TRBV7-9 to TRBJ1-6, with 7 nucleotides matching TRBD1. Germline lookup yields CDR1 SEHNR and CDR2 FQNEAQ (reference sequence). With 5 bases clipped from V and 3 bases from J, the junction kept 4 bases outside the gene matches. There are 15 residues in the CDR3. CDR3 in amino acids: CASSPGQLYNSPLHF. The CDR3 DNA follows: TGTGCCAGCAGCCCGGGACAGCTCTATAATTCACCCCTCCACTTT.

The chain recombines TRBV7-2 with TRBJ2-3; 10 positions agree with TRBD2. There are 15 residues in the CDR3. Germline assignment: CDR1 SGHTA and CDR2 FQGNSA. V lost 1 base to trimming and J lost 5 bases; unmatched junction nucleotides: 3. DNA of the CDR3: TGTGCCAGCAGCTTAGGTAGCGGGGGGAAAGATACGCAGTATTTT. Amino acids: CASSLGSGGKDTQYF.

This sequence joins TRBV6-1 and TRBJ2-1; D tentatively fits TRBD1 or TRBD2 (6 bases each). Trimming removed 8 bases at V and 4 bases at J, with 15 bases between. Germline V gives CDR1 MNHNS, CDR2 SASEGT. The CDR3 runs 14 residues. The CDR3 bases are TGTGCCAGCTTATTACGGGGGCCTTACAATGAGCAGTTCTTC. Translated, it gives CASLLRGPYNEQFF.

About this clone: Other DNA sequences in this sample translate to the same CDR3. This rearrangement joins TRBV5-1 to TRBJ1-6; 9 bases line up with TRBD1. This CDR3 comprises 14 residues. Unmatched junction bases numbered 1, after V lost 0 bases and J lost 9 bases. Germline CDR1 and CDR2: SGHRS and YFSETQ. CDR3 sequence (DNA): TGCGCCAGCAGCTTGGCGGGACAGGGTTCACCCCTCCACTTT. This gives the protein CASSLAGQGSPLHF.

The rearrangement links TRBV11-2 to TRBJ2-5, with unresolved D. The V end was cut by 6 bases, the J end by 3 bases, with 5 bases between. The CDR3 has 11 amino acids. Germline loops: CDR1 SGHAT, CDR2 FQNNGV. CDR3 in DNA: TGTGCCAGCAGATCCGAAGAGACCCAGTACTTC. Its protein product is CASRSEETQYF. Full variable domain (outside the CDR3, taken from reference TRBV11-2 and TRBJ2-5): EAGVAQSPRYKIIEKRQSVAFWCNPISGHATLYWYQQILGQGPKLLIQFQNNGVVDDSQLPKDRFSAERLKGVDSTLKIQPAKLEDSAVYLCASRSEETQYFGPGTRLLVL.

Note on this clone: This sample also contains other DNA sequences that code for the same CDR3. This rearrangement joins TRBV18 to TRBJ1-3; 9 nucleotides match TRBD1. J was trimmed by 1 base and V by 6 bases; bases with no gene match: 7. CDR1 and CDR2 from the germline V gene are KGHSH and LQKENI. The CDR3 consists of 16 residues. The CDR3 nucleotides are TGTGCCAGCTCTCCCGGGACAGGGCGTTCTGGAAACACCATATATTTT. Protein product: CASSPGTGRSGNTIYF.

The rearrangement uses TRBV10-3 and TRBJ2-7; 9 bases are a match to TRBD1. Germline lookup yields CDR1 ENHRY and CDR2 SYGVKD. V trimming: 5 bases; J trimming: 4 bases; junction bases outside the gene matches: 6. The CDR3 extends over 14 amino acids. CDR3 in DNA: TGTGCCATCAGTCCCTCGACAGGGGGTTACGAGCAGTACTTC. It specifies CAISPSTGGYEQYF.

The chain joins TRBV12-2 to TRBJ1-1; the tabulated D call, TRBD1, remains unverified against the DNA. TRBV12-2 is listed as a pseudogene. The CDR3 runs to 16 residues. CDR3 sequence (DNA): TGTGCAAGTCGCTTAGGGGGACAGGCCTTCTACACTGAAGCTTTCTTT. Protein: CASRLGGQAFYTEAFF.

V gene TRBV18 combines with J gene TRBJ1-5; TRBD1 matches at 9 bases. This CDR3 is 16 amino acids long. Looked up from germline, CDR1 is KGHSH and CDR2 is LQKENI. J lost 4 bases, V lost 6 bases, and 10 bases had no gene match. CDR3 in amino acids: CASSPGTGNRNQPQHF. Written as DNA, the CDR3 is TGTGCCAGCTCCCCCGGGACAGGGAATCGGAATCAGCCCCAGCATTTT.

This chain joins TRBV6-1 and TRBJ1-1, with D possibly TRBD1 on 6 matching bases. CDR1 is MNHNS and CDR2 is SASEGT in the germline V gene. Trimming shortened V by 6 bases and J by 4 bases, and 12 bases separated the two germline ends. CDR3 size: 13 residues. CDR3 bases: TGTGCCAGCAGCATGGACAGATCCACTGAAGCTTTCTTT. Residues: CASSMDRSTEAFF.

This chain connects TRBV6-5 to TRBJ1-2, with TRBD1 identical over 9 bases. This CDR3 spans 14 amino acids. CDR1 is MNHEY, CDR2 SVGAGI, per germline. After removal of 1 base from V and 8 bases from J, the junction contained 5 bases not matched to a gene. The CDR3 region is CASSYLDRGGGYTF. The CDR3 nucleotides read TGTGCCAGCAGTTACTTGGACAGGGGAGGCGGCTACACCTTC.

V gene TRBV19 combines with J gene TRBJ1-1; D is undetermined. The CDR3 is 14 amino acids. Trimming left V 4 bases short and J 0 bases short, with 9 bases between. Germline V gives CDR1 LNHDA, CDR2 SQIVND (reference sequence). In DNA form, the CDR3 reads TGTGCCAGTAGTACGGCCGGGTTGAACACTGAAGCTTTCTTT. Translation: CASSTAGLNTEAFF.